The clone carrying this T cell receptor (beta chain) was detected a few times. Antigen specificity is unknown. With 2 bases clipped from V and 2 bases from J, the junction kept 20 bases outside the gene matches. This CDR3 is 19 amino acids long. CDR1 and CDR2 from the germline V gene are DFQATT and SNEGSKA (reference sequence). The sample is drawn from a study of post-analysis software for immune sequencing data. Study-level information: The patients showed relapsing-remitting, secondary progressive and progressive-relapsing multiple sclerosis courses. Study outcomes and limitations: Included in a set of a few TRBV segments more frequent in patients than controls were TRBV5-6, TRBV5-1 and TRBV20-1. Normalized Chao1 diversity in multiple sclerosis patients fell significantly below that of controls.

cDNA libraries for TCR beta contained unique molecular identifiers. Input amounts of roughly 0.85 to 10 million T cells were used. These gave 500,000 or so cDNA molecules, so each molecule approximated one T cell. Each CDR3 protein is one row after TCRdb ran MiXCR on the PCR reads. Of 800,000 to 950,000 distinct CDR3 sequences listed, approximately 57% are singletons. The chain combines TRBV20-1 with TRBJ2-7; 8 nucleotides align to TRBD2. Sequenced: blood. The clonotype originates from a girl between 5 and 17 years old with multiple sclerosis. Here the CDR3 DNA reads TGCAGTGCTAGAACCCATACCAACATAGCGGGGAGGGCTCCCTACGAGCAGTACTTC. This sequence encodes CSARTHTNIAGRAPYEQYF.